This T cell receptor beta chain was observed in a study of blood T cells in healthy people across ages. A second PCR of 7 to 11 cycles used a sample-barcoded 5' primer and a J-beta primer mix. A single record per CDR3 protein comes from TCRdb applying MiXCR to the 5' RACE reads. The data show some 1.4 million distinct CDR3 sequences, with around 39% seen just once and roughly 7.7% held by the top ten. Study-level findings and limits: Fewer expanded clones and more diversity marked long-lived versus aged donors. Donor CMV infection status was unknown, possibly confounding age-related changes in expanded clonotypes.

PBMCs, at least 6.5 million per sample, were isolated. This clonotype was seen a few times. Its antigen is unidentified. The origin of this receptor is a woman aged 18 to 35 in good health. Material: blood.

CDR3 DNA sequence: TGCAGTGCCTCTAGCGGGGGGCCCTACGAGCAGTACTTC. Protein sequence: CSASSGGPYEQYF. The rearrangement joins TRBV20-1 to TRBJ2-7; 11 nucleotides line up with TRBD2. Trimming removed 6 bases from V and 2 bases from J; junction bases left unmatched: 3. This CDR3 region has 13 residues. The germline V gene encodes CDR1 DFQATT and CDR2 SNEGSKA (reference sequence).